This T cell receptor beta chain was sequenced during a study of T cells in Graves' hyperthyroidism and ophthalmopathy. Authors of the study amplified TCR beta CDR3 regions from RNA transcripts. Initially, a first-round RT-PCR of the TCR CDR3 employed the HTBI primer set. Each CDR3 protein is one row after TCRdb ran MiXCR on the multiplex PCR reads. The data contain hundreds of thousands of distinct CDR3 sequences, 15% to 20% of them seen just once; the ten biggest clones take up roughly 50%. Each ophthalmopathy patient scored at least 3 on the Clinical Activity Score and at least 4 on NOSPECS grade, with duration under 3 months. Germline V gene lookup returns CDR1 LNHDA and CDR2 SQIVND (reference sequence). Trimming cost V 6 bases and J 7 bases, with 13 bases left between them. The length of the CDR3 is 13 residues.

The rearrangement uses TRBV19 and TRBJ2-1; D is unclear. The sequencing sample was made of blood. The TCR was taken from a man between 40 and 49 years old with Graves' ophthalmopathy. CDR3 in amino acids: CASRPQVANEQFF. In nucleotides, the CDR3 is TGTGCCAGTAGGCCTCAGGTGGCTAATGAGCAGTTCTTC. Full variable domain (rest looked up from reference TRBV19 and TRBJ2-1): DGGITQSPKYLFRKEGQNVTLSCEQNLNHDAMYWYRQDPGQGLRLIYYSQIVNDFQKGDIAEGYSVSREKKESFPLTVTSAQKNPTAFYLCASRPQVANEQFFGPGTRLTVL.